This TCR beta chain is drawn from a study of regulatory T cells in long-lasting Graves disease. Study-wide results and caveats: Newly diagnosed Graves' patients had higher TCR diversity than persistent ones.

Sequencing libraries for TCR beta were prepared with iRepertoire HTBI primers and Arm-PCR of CDR3 regions. In the original processing: Analysis of the samples identified 50 to 70 TRBV and 14 to 15 TRBJ segments. MiXCR, run by TCRdb on the multiplex PCR reads, gives a single entry per CDR3 protein. These V and J calls rely on TCRdb rather than the paper's analysis. The sample carries 430,000 or so distinct CDR3 sequences, over 20% recorded once. The CDR3 consists of 15 residues. Germline values: CDR1 SGHNT, CDR2 YYREEE (reference sequence). Trimming cost V 4 bases and J 0 bases, with 10 bases left between them. The table lists this clonotype with many counts. Its antigen remains unidentified. Regarding time point: persistent/refractory GD, antithyroid drugs over 5 years with positive TRAb. Isolated PBMC RNA provided the starting material for the TCR library.

This material consisted of peripheral blood mononuclear cells (PBMCs), taken when the disease was refractory, from a patient treated with antithyroid drugs. This receptor was identified in a female donor with Graves disease. The rearrangement links TRBV5-4 to TRBJ2-2; D possibly corresponds to TRBD1 (6 bases). The CDR3 is CASSTGTTNTGELFF. The CDR3 coding sequence is TGTGCCAGCAGCACCGGGACAACGAACACCGGGGAGCTGTTTTTT.